These 19 T cell receptor beta chains share one sample of origin, sequenced in a study of T cell responses to AZD1222 COVID-19 vaccine. Sequenced by immunoSEQ multiplex PCR; TCRdb stores in-frame clones only, minus some. The repertoire has some 20,000 clones, approximately 81% of them found once; the top ten carry roughly 15%. The sample here was peripheral blood, taken 28 days after the second AZD1222 dose. The receptors stem from an adult who received the AZD1222 COVID-19 vaccine.

This CDR3 is CACRVTVSTDTQYF. Written as DNA, the CDR3 is TGTGCCTGTCGGGTGACCGTTAGCACAGATACGCAGTATTTT. V is TRBV19 and J is TRBJ2-3; no clear D gene. Germline CDR1 is LNHDA and CDR2 is SQIVND (reference sequence). Trimming stripped 11 bases from V and 0 bases from J, with 15 bases between. The CDR3 loop spans 14 amino acids.

The J gene is TRBJ1-2, the V gene TRBV7-8; a weak D match, TRBD1 (6 bases). V lost 1 base and J 7 bases, leaving 25 bases between the germline ends. Germline lookup yields CDR1 SGHVS and CDR2 FQNEAQ. The CDR3 totals 18 residues. CDR3 in amino acids: CASSLVPKRGNAFFGYTF. CDR3 bases: TGTGCCAGCAGCTTAGTACCTAAGAGGGGGAACGCTTTCTTTGGCTACACCTTC.

The chain links TRBV24-1 to TRBJ2-6; 9 bases align to TRBD1. The CDR3 loop spans 16 amino acids. CDR1 is KGHDR, CDR2 SFDVKD, per germline. V lost 7 bases, J lost 2 bases, and 5 bases stayed unmatched. The CDR3 DNA is TGTGCCACCAGGCCGGGACAGGGTGCTGGGGCCAACGTCCTGACTTTC. Amino acid sequence: CATRPGQGAGANVLTF.

V and J are TRBV5-1 and TRBJ1-1; no clear D. Germline V gene lookup returns CDR1 SGHRS and CDR2 YFSETQ. CDR3 length: 14 residues. V was cut by 2 bases and J by 0 bases, with 8 bases left in between. The DNA for the CDR3 is TGCGCCAGCAGCTTCGGACCCATGAACACTGAAGCTTTCTTT. Its protein is CASSFGPMNTEAFF.

V usage is TRBV28 and J usage is TRBJ1-2; the D gene is possibly TRBD1 (6 bases). The CDR3 contains 13 residues. Germline V CDR1 and CDR2: MDHEN, SYDVKM. The V end lost 6 bases, the J end lost 8 bases, and 16 bases lay between the germline ends. The CDR3 sequence: CASRGGGEGGYTF. The CDR3 DNA is TGTGCCAGCAGGGGAGGGGGAGAGGGCGGCTACACCTTC.

The genes are TRBV10-1 and TRBJ2-1, with 8 positions matching TRBD2. Germline lookup yields CDR1 WNHNN and CDR2 SYGVQD (reference sequence). V lost 4 bases, J lost 6 bases, and 5 bases stayed unmatched. This CDR3 comprises 14 residues. DNA for the CDR3: TGCGCCAGCAGTGTACTAGCGGCCAGCAATGAGCAGTTCTTC. Its protein is CASSVLAASNEQFF.

The chain links TRBV28 to TRBJ1-6; D is uncertain. The CDR3 is made up of 16 amino acids. In germline, CDR1 is MDHEN, CDR2 SYDVKM. V lost 5 bases and J lost 5, with 16 bases in between. The CDR3 sequence: CASSLPFGVDNSPLHF. Here the CDR3 DNA reads TGTGCCAGCAGTCTCCCTTTCGGGGTTGATAATTCACCCCTCCACTTT.

The chain employs TRBV5-1 and TRBJ2-3, with D tentatively TRBD1 (6 bases). The CDR3 is made up of 15 amino acids. Trimming took 4 bases from V and 2 from J, leaving 14 bases between them. Germline V gene sequence: CDR1 SGHRS, CDR2 YFSETQ. CDR3 DNA: TGCGCCAGCAGCCACAGGGCTGGGTCCACAGATACGCAGTATTTT. Its translation: CASSHRAGSTDTQYF.

The gene calls are TRBV11-2 and TRBJ1-4; the D is unclear. Germline V gives CDR1 SGHAT, CDR2 FQNNGV. Trimming took off 2 bases at V and 3 bases at J, with 19 bases between the two ends. The CDR3 length is 18 residues. The CDR3 coding sequence is TGTGCCAGCAGCTTAAACAGCCTGGGGATAGTTGCTAATGAAAAACTGTTTTTT. This codes for CASSLNSLGIVANEKLFF.

This clone appeared once. V is TRBV25-1 and J is TRBJ1-1; 9 bases align to TRBD1. Unmatched junction bases numbered 15, after V lost 10 bases and J lost 6 bases. The CDR3 spans 15 residues. Per germline, CDR1 MGHDK and CDR2 SYGVNS. The CDR3 DNA sequence: TGTGCCACCTCGATGGATGGGACAGGGATGTCTGAAGCTTTCTTT. This encodes CATSMDGTGMSEAFF.

The CDR3 is CASSVQQGYGYTF. The CDR3 DNA reads as TGTGCCAGCAGTGTACAGCAGGGCTATGGCTACACCTTC. The rearrangement uses TRBV2 and TRBJ1-2; D possibly corresponds to TRBD1 (5 bases). The CDR3 length is 13 residues. Trimming stripped 4 bases from V and 4 bases from J, with 10 bases between. In germline, CDR1 is SNHLY, CDR2 FYNNEI.

The chain joins TRBV28 to TRBJ2-7; 13 nucleotides line up with TRBD2. The CDR3 covers 14 residues. After removal of 6 bases from V and 5 bases from J, the junction contained 4 bases not matched to a gene. Germline V lookup: CDR1 MDHEN, CDR2 SYDVKM. CDR3 sequence (DNA): TGTGCCAGCAGGGGACTAGCGGGATTGAACGAGCAGTACTTC. Its translation is CASRGLAGLNEQYF. The whole variable domain, filled in from reference TRBV28 and TRBJ2-7, reads DVKVTQSSRYLVKRTGEKVFLECVQDMDHENMFWYRQDPGLGLRLIYFSYDVKMKEKGDIPEGYSVSREKKERFSLILESASTNQTSMYLCASRGLAGLNEQYFGPGTRLTVT.

This clone has only one observation. The chain couples TRBV19 to TRBJ1-2; 8 bases agree with TRBD1. Germline assignment: CDR1 LNHDA and CDR2 SQIVND (reference sequence). V was clipped by 5 bases and J by 5 bases; unmatched bases: 16. The CDR3 spans 17 residues. CDR3 loop: CASSVSGTGVRLYGYTF. Written as DNA, the CDR3 is TGTGCCAGTAGTGTTTCCGGGACAGGAGTCAGATTGTATGGCTACACCTTC.

The gene calls are TRBV6-5 and TRBJ1-5, with no clear D. The CDR3 consists of 15 residues. Germline V gene lookup returns CDR1 MNHEY and CDR2 SVGAGI. V lost 3 bases and J lost 0, with 9 bases in between. The CDR3 DNA reads as TGTGCCAGCAGTTATTTCTCGGGTAGCAATCAGCCCCAGCATTTT. Encoded protein: CASSYFSGSNQPQHF.

This clone was counted between two and nine times. The V gene is TRBV10-3, the J gene TRBJ1-5, with TRBD1 as a possible D gene (5 bases). The V gene lost 5 bases and the J gene lost 3 bases, with 11 bases spanning the gap. This CDR3 comprises 14 residues. Germline V gene sequence: CDR1 ENHRY, CDR2 SYGVKD. For the CDR3, the DNA is TGTGCCATCAGTCAAGCGGGGACCAATCAGCCCCAGCATTTT. Translation gives CAISQAGTNQPQHF.

This clone came up once. The V and J genes are TRBV27 and TRBJ2-1, with D perhaps matching TRBD2 (6 bases). The germline CDR1 and CDR2 sequences are MNHEY and SMNVEV (reference sequence). With 2 bases removed from V and 2 bases from J, the gap between germline ends came to 13 bases. This CDR3 contains 16 residues. The CDR3: CASSLKLAQPYNEQFF. DNA for the CDR3: TGTGCCAGCAGTTTAAAACTAGCCCAACCCTACAATGAGCAGTTCTTC.

The chain employs TRBV30 and TRBJ2-1, with 11 bases aligning to TRBD2. CDR1 GTSNPN and CDR2 SVGIG come from the germline V gene (reference sequence). The CDR3 consists of 15 residues. The junction had 7 bases not matched to a gene; V was cut back by 2 bases and J by 7 bases. The CDR3 loop is CAWSPLAGGPNEQFF. DNA for the CDR3: TGTGCCTGGAGTCCCCTAGCGGGGGGACCAAATGAGCAGTTCTTC. The full variable domain, with the rest looked up from reference TRBV30 and TRBJ2-1, is SQTIHQWPATLVQPVGSPLSLECTVEGTSNPNLYWYRQAAGRGLQLLFYSVGIGQISSEVPQNLSASRPQDRQFILSSKKLLLSDSGFYLCAWSPLAGGPNEQFFGPGTRLTVL.

This clone was recorded only once. This rearrangement joins TRBV19 to TRBJ1-5; 12 bases match TRBD1. In germline, CDR1 is LNHDA, CDR2 SQIVND (reference sequence). The CDR3 runs to 18 residues. V lost 7 bases and J lost 3; bases outside the gene matches: 13. The CDR3 spells CASNSGTGGPRFNQPQHF. For the CDR3, the DNA is TGTGCCAGTAATTCCGGGACAGGGGGCCCAAGATTCAATCAGCCCCAGCATTTT.

The count of this clone is one. The chain is built from TRBV2 and TRBJ1-5, with D unclear. From germline, CDR1 is SNHLY and CDR2 FYNNEI. The V and J ends lost 3 bases and 1 base respectively, with 16 bases between them. The CDR3 extends over 17 amino acids. The chain's CDR3 is CASSDQLRTGSNQPQHF. In DNA, the CDR3 is TGTGCCAGCAGTGATCAACTACGGACGGGGAGCAATCAGCCCCAGCATTTT. The entire variable domain, with the rest obtained from reference TRBV2 and TRBJ1-5, is as follows: EPEVTQTPSHQVTQMGQEVILRCVPISNHLYFYWYRQILGQKVEFLVSFYNNEISEKSEIFDDQFSVERPDGSNFTLKIRSTKLEDSAMYFCASSDQLRTGSNQPQHFGDGTRLSIL.